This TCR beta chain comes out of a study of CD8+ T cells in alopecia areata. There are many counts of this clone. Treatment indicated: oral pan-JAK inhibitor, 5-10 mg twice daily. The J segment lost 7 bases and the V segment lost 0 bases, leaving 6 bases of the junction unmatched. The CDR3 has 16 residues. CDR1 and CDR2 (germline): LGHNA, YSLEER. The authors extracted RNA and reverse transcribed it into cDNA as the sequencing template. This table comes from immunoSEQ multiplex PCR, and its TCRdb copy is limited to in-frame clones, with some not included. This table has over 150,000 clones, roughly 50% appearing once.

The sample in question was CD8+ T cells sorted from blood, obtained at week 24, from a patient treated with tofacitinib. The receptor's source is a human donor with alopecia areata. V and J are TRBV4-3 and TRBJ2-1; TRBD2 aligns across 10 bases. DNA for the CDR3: TGCGCCAGCAGCCAAGATTTAGCGGGGGGACCTAATGAGCAGTTCTTC. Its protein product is CASSQDLAGGPNEQFF.